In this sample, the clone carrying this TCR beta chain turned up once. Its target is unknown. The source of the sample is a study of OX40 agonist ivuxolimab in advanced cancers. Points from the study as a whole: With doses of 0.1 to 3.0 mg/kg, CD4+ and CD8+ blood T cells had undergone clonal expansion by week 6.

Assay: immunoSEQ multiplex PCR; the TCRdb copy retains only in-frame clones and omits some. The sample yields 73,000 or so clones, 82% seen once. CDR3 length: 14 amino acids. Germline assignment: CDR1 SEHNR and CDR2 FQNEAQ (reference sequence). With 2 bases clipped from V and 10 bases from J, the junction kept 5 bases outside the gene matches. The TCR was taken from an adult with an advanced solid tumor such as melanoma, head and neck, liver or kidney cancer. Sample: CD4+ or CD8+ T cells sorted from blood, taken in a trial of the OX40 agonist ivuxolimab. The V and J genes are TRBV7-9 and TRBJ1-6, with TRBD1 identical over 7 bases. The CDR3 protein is CASSLQGVRSPLHF. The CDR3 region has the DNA TGTGCCAGCAGCTTACAGGGGGTGCGATCACCCCTCCACTTT.